The entry that follows covers one T cell receptor (beta chain) sequence. This clone has just one count. No antigen is known for it. It has no much larger one-base neighbor in the sample; base qualities were not kept. This entry is derived from a study of cytomegalovirus exposure and HLA in healthy donors (dated by TCRdb to about 2017). Describing the broader study: In an earlier analysis of several hundred of the donors, around 300 Gb of sequence data and 120 million or so unique TCR beta sequences from about 179 million T cells were reported. Approximately 310 gigabases of sequencing data and around 85 million unique TCR sequences made up an early release that covered several hundred HLA-typed donors. Among the approximately 430 genotyped donors, around 81% belonged to the genetic ancestry cluster associated with self-reported Caucasian donors. The study was designed to test whether signatures of past pathogen exposure could be identified by cataloging public T cell receptors. The study used immunosequencing to profile the T cell repertoires of 670 or so subjects and linked those repertoires to cytomegalovirus serostatus. Along with the roughly 670-subject first cohort, a separate validation cohort of over 90 different subjects was used. The study combined high-throughput TCR immunosequencing, statistical association of individual TCRs with disease status, and machine learning to predict cytomegalovirus infection status. To study patterns of TCR occurrence, a later analysis re-analyzed previously published TCR beta repertoires from several hundred donors and added high-resolution HLA genotyping. In the later analysis, no new phenotypic data were used to find candidate immune exposures; instead, reliance was placed on TCR beta sequences and their occurrence across donors. In an earlier analysis of over 550 of the donors, high-throughput TCR beta sequencing was used to judge whether each TCR beta V gene segment behaved as functional or pseudogenic. Donor age, sex, ethnicity and CMV serostatus were compiled alongside the repertoire data. In a later genetic analysis, genome-wide SNP genotypes for about 65% of the roughly 700 donors were used, and that subset was treated as a discovery cohort. Every repertoire in the discovery cohort had been generated on one and the same sequencing platform. Both class I and class II loci were covered by HLA typing, at four-digit resolution. The number of donors typed differed by locus, with about 629-630 for A, B, C, DRB1 and DQB1, 522 for DQA1, about 610 for DPA1, and roughly 450 for DPB1. Roughly 5 DR-DQ haplotypes were handled as single units for association and clustering, since linkage in the cohort was strong. Across some 400 genotyped donors of the cohort, an average of roughly 200,000 unique TCR beta nucleotide sequences per donor were sequenced, and approximately 17% of those sequences were non-productive.

The library was produced with the immunoSEQ multiplex PCR assay. The multiplex PCR relied on a mix of 60 forward primers for TCR Vbeta segments and 13 reverse primers for TCR Jbeta segments. A multiplex PCR assay on genomic DNA amplified the CDR3 region of rearranged TCR beta genes. The amplified TCR beta libraries were sequenced on the Illumina HiSeq System as 87-base-pair reads. The original methods were these. A later analysis tallied 75 million to 95 million unique TCR beta chains across the approximately 670 repertoires, and around 10 million of those chains were shared by two or more donors. A nearest-neighbor algorithm error-corrected the raw reads and collapsed the reads into unique sequences, merging closely related sequences to remove PCR and sequencing errors. Alignment of CDR3 sequences to IMGT reference sequences was used to assign V, D and J gene segments. For a sequence to be retained, a match of at least six nucleotides to both a V gene segment and a J gene segment was required. Rearrangements were classified as productive when the CDR3 lacked stop codons and remained in frame with V and J, and all other rearrangements were classified as non-productive. Following IMGT convention, CDR3 was defined as the stretch from the second conserved V-encoded cysteine up to the conserved J-encoded phenylalanine. The earlier analysis of approximately 590 of the donors excluded any sequence lacking an unambiguous match to a single V gene segment. An earlier analysis of fewer than 750 of the donors classified V segments as functional when productive rearrangements were above 56.7% and as segregating when the standard deviation between donors was above 5%. To diagnose cytomegalovirus status from the catalog of TCR beta chain sequences, a statistical classification framework was built. A later analysis assigned V and J genes by comparing TCR nucleotide sequences with IMGT/GENE-DB human TR gene sequences. Using the TCRdist pipeline, a later analysis assigned CDR3 sequences along with most-parsimonious VDJ recombination scenarios. A later analysis defined each TCR beta chain by its CDR3 amino acid sequence plus V-gene family, and excluded reads lacking a unique V-gene family. In a later analysis, 450 to 600 highly shared, low-generation-probability nucleotide sequences were removed to address suspected cross-contamination and a sequencing artifact. In a later analysis, a clonal expansion index for each public chain was calculated from normalized within-repertoire ranks of inferred template counts. Generation probabilities in a later analysis came from a VDJ recombination model fitted to out-of-frame rearrangements, and those results were checked against IGoR. Hypergeometric tests were used in a later analysis to score TCR-TCR, TCR-HLA and TCR-CMV co-occurrence, with a repertoire-size bias correction applied to the TCR pairs. A later analysis estimated false discovery rates by permuting HLA or CMV assignments 20 times. In a later analysis, co-occurring TCRs were grouped using DBSCAN, and TCRdist sequence similarity was added for clustering within HLA-allele-positive subsets. Repertoires with fewer than 30,000 or more than 120,000 public chains were left out of co-occurrence clustering, as were about 5 repertoires with anomalous nucleotide sharing. TCRdb stores this immuneACCESS table with in-frame sequences only. Part of the clones is absent; in the studies checked, under half of the shortfall reflects unresolved V genes, and no reason is known for the rest. From that table come the V and J calls and clone size; the DNA was used to work out D and trimming. For this sample there are 100,000 to 120,000 clones; approximately 69% appear just once. The ten largest clones add up to 4% to 5% of the sample.

The CDR3 has 13 amino acids, counting the end cysteine and phenylalanine. Only CDR3 DNA remains: 39 bases, in frame from the first base. Trimming takes 3 bases from V and 9 bases from J, and the germline ends sit 12 bases apart. The germline V gene encodes CDR1 MGHRA and CDR2 YSYEKL. The cohort comprised some 700 healthy bone marrow donors. Cohort members were all nominally healthy when sampled, although unrecorded immune exposures were likely present. The donor tested CMV seropositive and was one of the 289 seropositive cohort members. Each donor provided a peripheral blood sample, and peripheral blood mononuclear cells were used for TCR beta sequencing. The Qiagen DNeasy Blood Extraction Kit was used to extract genomic DNA from the blood cell samples. Paper-wide results and their limitations: Most CMV-associated TCR beta chains appeared to be HLA-restricted in a later analysis, and the HLA associations seemed to be driven largely by CMV exposure. Some IMGT-functional V segments, including TRBV6-2 and TRBV6-3, could not be told apart with the 87-base-pair reads, so those segments were excluded. Across donors, most TCR sequences were observed very rarely, whereas some public TCRs were present in many individuals. Because counts were too low, approximately 15 rarely observed V segments, including chromosome 9 orphons, were excluded from the earlier analysis of a few hundred of the donors. Immune exposure information for the cohort was limited to CMV serostatus. Specific HLA alleles were associated with roughly 16,000 TCR beta sequences at a false discovery rate of 0.05 in a later analysis. According to a later analysis, parvovirus B19, influenza, CMV and Epstein-Barr virus appeared linked to several top co-occurrence clusters. In a later analysis, HLA-associated TCR beta chains showed more clonal expansion and lower generation probabilities than non-associated chains that were equally common. Because HLA typing was missing for some donors at each locus, association tests included only the typed subset. In both the original and validation cohorts, the classifier was reported to diagnose cytomegalovirus status with high specificity and sensitivity. In a later genetic analysis, fewer N-insertions in productive TCRs were reported among donors in an Asian-associated ancestry cluster than the approximately 710-donor mean. According to the authors, the approach could potentially be generalized to other disease states and immunological phenotypes. In an earlier analysis of more than 500 of the donors, most TCR beta V segments appeared in productive rearrangements about 87% or about 30% of the time, broadly matching IMGT annotations. Roughly uniform sequencing depth across donors was assumed in presence/absence analyses, although this assumption may not hold. A cluster of highly shared sequence variants was judged likely to be a technical artifact of the sequencing pipeline. Linkage disequilibrium might explain the correlated functional status among segregating V segments, but an unknown experimental factor could not be ruled out. A further reported finding was that TCR beta sequences accurately predicted the HLA-A and HLA-B alleles for most subjects in the first cohort. When HLA alleles, especially DR and DQ, strongly co-occurred, attributing TCR associations to individual alleles was difficult. Only TCR beta chains were sequenced in this cohort, and the absence of alpha or paired-chain data limited detectable features. An association between a missense DCLRE1C variant and V-gene and J-gene trimming of TCR beta chains was found in a later genetic analysis and replicated in an independent cohort. In a later analysis, the rate of TCR association differed among HLA loci, with DRB1 alleles having the most associated TCRs and HLA-C alleles having the fewest. A total of fewer than 200 TCR beta chains were listed by the study as associated with cytomegalovirus. In vitro tests confirmed that a few of the cytomegalovirus-associated TCR beta chains recognize cytomegalovirus antigens.

The chain couples TRBV4-1 to TRBJ2-1; a weak D assignment points to TRBD1 (6 bases agree). Material: PBMCs. This TCR was sampled from a woman in her forties in good health and CMV-seropositive. The sequence in DNA is TGCGCCAGCAGCCAGATGCAGGGGACTGAGCAGTTCTTC. Its amino acids are CASSQMQGTEQFF.